The clone carrying this T cell receptor (beta chain) was seen many times. Its specificity is unknown. Germline-derived CDR1 and CDR2 are ENHRY and SYGVKD. V lost 10 bases to trimming and J lost 3 bases; unmatched junction nucleotides: 6. This CDR3 contains 12 residues. Indicated time point: newly diagnosed GD, antithyroid drugs for less than 3 months. Construction of the TCR library relied on RNA isolated from PBMCs. In building TCR beta libraries, iRepertoire HTBI primers were used together with Arm-PCR of CDR3 regions. TCRdb re-called the multiplex PCR reads through MiXCR, storing one row per CDR3 protein. Here the sample spans roughly 400,000 distinct CDR3 sequences, 15% to 20% being singletons. The data derive from a study of regulatory T cells in long-lasting Graves disease. Regarding the study as a whole: It was in persistent disease that TRBV28, TRBJ1-2 and TRBJ2-5 were favored. Lower TCR diversity characterized persistent Graves' patients relative to newly diagnosed patients.

The same sample was also studied in work on T cells in Graves' hyperthyroidism and ophthalmopathy.

The source was peripheral blood mononuclear cells (PBMCs), collected at new diagnosis, from a patient treated with antithyroid drugs. This chain links TRBV10-3 with TRBJ2-7, with 7 bases that match TRBD1. This receptor was identified in a young woman with Graves disease. CDR3 sequence reads: CATTGQNYEQYF. The CDR3 region has the DNA TGTGCCACCACGGGACAGAACTACGAGCAGTACTTC.